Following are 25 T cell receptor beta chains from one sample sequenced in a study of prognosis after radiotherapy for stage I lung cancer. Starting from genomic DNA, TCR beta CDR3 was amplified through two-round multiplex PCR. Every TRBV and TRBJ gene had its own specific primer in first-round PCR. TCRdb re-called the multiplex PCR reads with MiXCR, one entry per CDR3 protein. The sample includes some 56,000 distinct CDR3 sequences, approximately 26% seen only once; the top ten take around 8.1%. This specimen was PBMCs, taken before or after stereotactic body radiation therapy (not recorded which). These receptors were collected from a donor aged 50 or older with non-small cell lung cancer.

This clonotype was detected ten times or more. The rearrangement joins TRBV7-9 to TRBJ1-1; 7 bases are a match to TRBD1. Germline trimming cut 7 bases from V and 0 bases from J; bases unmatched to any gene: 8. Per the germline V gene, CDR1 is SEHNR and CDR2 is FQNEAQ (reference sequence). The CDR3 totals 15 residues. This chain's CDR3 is CASKQGQSVNTEAFF. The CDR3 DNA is TGTGCCAGCAAGCAGGGACAGTCGGTGAACACTGAAGCTTTCTTT.

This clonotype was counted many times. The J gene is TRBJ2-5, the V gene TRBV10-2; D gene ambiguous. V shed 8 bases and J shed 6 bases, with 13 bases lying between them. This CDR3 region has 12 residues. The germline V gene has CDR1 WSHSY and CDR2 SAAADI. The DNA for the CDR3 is TGCGCCAGCGCGGCCCGCCTTCAGACCCAGTACTTC. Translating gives CASAARLQTQYF.

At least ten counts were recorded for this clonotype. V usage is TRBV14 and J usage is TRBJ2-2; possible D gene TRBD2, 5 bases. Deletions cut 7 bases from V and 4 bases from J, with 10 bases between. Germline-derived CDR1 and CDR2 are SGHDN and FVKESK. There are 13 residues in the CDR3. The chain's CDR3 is CASNRRGTGELFF. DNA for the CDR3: TGTGCCAGCAACCGCCGGGGCACCGGGGAGCTGTTTTTT. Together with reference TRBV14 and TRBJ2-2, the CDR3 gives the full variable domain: EAGVTQFPSHSVIEKGQTVTLRCDPISGHDNLYWYRRVMGKEIKFLLHFVKESKQDESGMPNNRFLAERTGGTYSTLKVQPAELEDSGVYFCASNRRGTGELFFGEGSRLTVL.

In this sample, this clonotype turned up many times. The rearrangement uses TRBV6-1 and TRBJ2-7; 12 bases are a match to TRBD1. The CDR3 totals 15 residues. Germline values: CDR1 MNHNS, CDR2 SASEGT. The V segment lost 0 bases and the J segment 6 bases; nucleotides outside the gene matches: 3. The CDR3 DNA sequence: TGTGCCAGCAGTGAAGCTGGGACAGGGGGCCCCGAGCAGTACTTC. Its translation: CASSEAGTGGPEQYF.

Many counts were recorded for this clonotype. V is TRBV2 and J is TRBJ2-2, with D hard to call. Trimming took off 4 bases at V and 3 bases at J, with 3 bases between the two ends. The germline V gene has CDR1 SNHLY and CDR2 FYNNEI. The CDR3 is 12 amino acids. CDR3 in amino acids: CASSVDTGELFF. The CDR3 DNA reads TGTGCCAGCAGTGTTGACACCGGGGAGCTGTTTTTT.

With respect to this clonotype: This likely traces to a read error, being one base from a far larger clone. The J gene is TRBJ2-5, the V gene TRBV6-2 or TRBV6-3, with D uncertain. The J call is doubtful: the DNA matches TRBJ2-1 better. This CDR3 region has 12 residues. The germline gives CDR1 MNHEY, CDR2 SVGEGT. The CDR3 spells CSSSDTGREQFF. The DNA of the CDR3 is TGTTCCAGCAGCGATACCGGACGCGAGCAGTTCTTC.

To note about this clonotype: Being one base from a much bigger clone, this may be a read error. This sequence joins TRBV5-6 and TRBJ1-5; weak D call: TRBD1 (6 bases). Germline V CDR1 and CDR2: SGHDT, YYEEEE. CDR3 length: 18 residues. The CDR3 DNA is TGTGCCAGCAGCTTGTCCCCATTTGGGGGCGCCGGCAATCAGCCCCAGCAATTT. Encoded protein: CASSLSPFGGAGNQPQQF.

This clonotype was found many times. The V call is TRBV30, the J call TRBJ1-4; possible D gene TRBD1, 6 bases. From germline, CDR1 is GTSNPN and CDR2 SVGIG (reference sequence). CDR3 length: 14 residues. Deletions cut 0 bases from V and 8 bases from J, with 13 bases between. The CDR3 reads CAWSVGGAGEKLFF. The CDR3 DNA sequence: TGTGCCTGGAGTGTGGGGGGCGCTGGAGAAAAACTGTTTTTT.

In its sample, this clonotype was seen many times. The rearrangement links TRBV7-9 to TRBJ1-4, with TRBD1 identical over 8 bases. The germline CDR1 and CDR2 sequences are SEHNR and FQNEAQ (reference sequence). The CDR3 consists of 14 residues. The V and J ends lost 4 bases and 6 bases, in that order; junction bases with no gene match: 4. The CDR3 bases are TGTGCCAGCAGCTCGACAGGGGTGGATGAAAAACTGTTTTTT. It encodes CASSSTGVDEKLFF. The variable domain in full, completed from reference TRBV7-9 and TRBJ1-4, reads DTGVSQNPRHKITKRGQNVTFRCDPISEHNRLYWYRQTLGQGPEFLTYFQNEAQLEKSRLLSDRFSAERPKGSFSTLEIQRTEQGDSAMYLCASSSTGVDEKLFFGSGTQLSVL.

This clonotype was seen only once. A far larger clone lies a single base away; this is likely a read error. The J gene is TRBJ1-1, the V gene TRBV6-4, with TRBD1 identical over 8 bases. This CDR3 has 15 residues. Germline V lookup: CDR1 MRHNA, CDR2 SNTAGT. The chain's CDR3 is CASSYSTGVWTEAFF. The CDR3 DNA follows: TGTGCCAGCAGTTACTCGACAGGGGTATGGACTGAAGCTTTCTTT.

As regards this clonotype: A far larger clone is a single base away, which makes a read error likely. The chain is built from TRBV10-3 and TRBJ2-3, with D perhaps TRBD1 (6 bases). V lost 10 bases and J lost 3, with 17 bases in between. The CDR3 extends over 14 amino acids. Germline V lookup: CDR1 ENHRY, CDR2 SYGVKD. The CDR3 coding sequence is TGTGCCAGCATAAGGGACATGGGAACAGATACGCAGTATTTT. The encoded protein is CASIRDMGTDTQYF.

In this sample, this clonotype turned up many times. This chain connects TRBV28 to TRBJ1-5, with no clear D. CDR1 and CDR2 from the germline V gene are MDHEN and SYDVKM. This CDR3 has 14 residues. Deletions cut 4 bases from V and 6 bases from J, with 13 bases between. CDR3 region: CASSYGASSQPQHF. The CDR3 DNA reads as TGTGCCAGCAGTTATGGTGCTTCCAGTCAGCCCCAGCATTTT.

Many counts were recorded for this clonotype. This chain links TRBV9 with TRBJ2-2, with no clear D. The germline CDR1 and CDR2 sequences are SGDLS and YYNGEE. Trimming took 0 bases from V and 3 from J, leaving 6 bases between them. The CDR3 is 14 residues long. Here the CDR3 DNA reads TGTGCCAGCAGCGTAGTAGGGCACACCGGGGAGCTGTTTTTT. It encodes CASSVVGHTGELFF.

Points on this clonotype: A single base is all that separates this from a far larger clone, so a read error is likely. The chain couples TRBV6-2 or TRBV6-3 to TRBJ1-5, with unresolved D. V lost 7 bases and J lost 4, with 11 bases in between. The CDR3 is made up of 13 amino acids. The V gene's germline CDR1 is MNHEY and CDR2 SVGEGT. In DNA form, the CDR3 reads TGTGCCAGCACCCTCATCGAAAATCAGCCCCAGCATTTT. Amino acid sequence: CASTLIENQPQHF.

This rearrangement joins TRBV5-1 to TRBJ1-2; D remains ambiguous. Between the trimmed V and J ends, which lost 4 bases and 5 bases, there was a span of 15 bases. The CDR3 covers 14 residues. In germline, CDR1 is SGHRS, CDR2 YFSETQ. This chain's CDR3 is CASSTSNSGYGYTF. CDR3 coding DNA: TGCGCCAGCAGCACTTCGAACTCCGGATATGGCTACACCTTC.

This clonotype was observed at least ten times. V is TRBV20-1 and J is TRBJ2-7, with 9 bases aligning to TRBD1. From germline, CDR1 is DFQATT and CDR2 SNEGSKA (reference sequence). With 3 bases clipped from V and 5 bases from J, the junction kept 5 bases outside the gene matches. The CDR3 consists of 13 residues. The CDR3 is CSASRDRAHEQYF. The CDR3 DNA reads TGCAGTGCTAGCCGGGACAGGGCCCACGAGCAGTACTTC.

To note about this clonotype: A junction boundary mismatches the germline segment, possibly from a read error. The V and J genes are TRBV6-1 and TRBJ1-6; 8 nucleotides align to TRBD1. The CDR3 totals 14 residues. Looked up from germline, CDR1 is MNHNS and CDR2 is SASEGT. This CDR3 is CVSSAQGAGSPHHF. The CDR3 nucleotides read TGTGTCAGCAGTGCTCAGGGGGCTGGGTCACCCCACCACTTT.

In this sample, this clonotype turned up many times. The CDR3 is CASSYLQRGGQETQYF. The CDR3 DNA reads as TGTGCCAGCAGTTACCTTCAGCGGGGGGGACAAGAGACCCAGTACTTC. The rearrangement links TRBV6-5 to TRBJ2-5; 10 bases match TRBD2. J was trimmed by 2 bases and V by 2 bases; bases with no gene match: 5. This CDR3 has 16 amino acids. Germline V CDR1 and CDR2: MNHEY, SVGAGI.

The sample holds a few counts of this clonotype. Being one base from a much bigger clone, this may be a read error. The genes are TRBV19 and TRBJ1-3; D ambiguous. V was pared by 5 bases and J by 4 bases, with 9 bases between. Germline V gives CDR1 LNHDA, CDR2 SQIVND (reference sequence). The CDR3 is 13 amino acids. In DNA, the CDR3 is TGTGCCAGTAGTCTTGCAGTAGGAAACACCATATATTTT. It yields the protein CASSLAVGNTIYF.

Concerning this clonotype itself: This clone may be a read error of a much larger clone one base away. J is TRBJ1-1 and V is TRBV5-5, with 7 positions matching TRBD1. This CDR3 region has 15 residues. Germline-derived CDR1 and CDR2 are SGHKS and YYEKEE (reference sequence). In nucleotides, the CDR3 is TGTGTCAGCAGCTCTAGGACAGGCCAGAACACTGAAGCTTTCTTT. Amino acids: CVSSSRTGQNTEAFF.

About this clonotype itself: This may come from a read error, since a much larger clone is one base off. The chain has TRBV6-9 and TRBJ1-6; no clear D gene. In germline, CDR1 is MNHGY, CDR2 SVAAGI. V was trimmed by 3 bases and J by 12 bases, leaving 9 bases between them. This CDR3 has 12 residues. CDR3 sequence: CASSYSNQPLHF. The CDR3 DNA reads TGTGCCAGCAGTTACTCCAATCAACCCCTCCACTTT.

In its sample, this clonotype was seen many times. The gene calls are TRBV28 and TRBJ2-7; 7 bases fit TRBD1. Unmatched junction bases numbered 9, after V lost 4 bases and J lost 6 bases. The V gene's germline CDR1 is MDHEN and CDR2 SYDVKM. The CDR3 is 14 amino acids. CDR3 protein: CASSSGQPLLEQYF. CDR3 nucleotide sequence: TGTGCCAGCAGTTCGGGACAGCCCCTCCTCGAGCAGTACTTC.

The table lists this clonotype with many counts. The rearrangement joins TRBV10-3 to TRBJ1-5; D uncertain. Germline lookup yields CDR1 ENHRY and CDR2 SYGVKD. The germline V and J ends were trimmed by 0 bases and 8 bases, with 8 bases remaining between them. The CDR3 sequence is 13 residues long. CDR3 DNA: TGTGCCATCAGTGAGTCCGGGGTAGAGCCCCAGCATTTT. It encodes CAISESGVEPQHF.

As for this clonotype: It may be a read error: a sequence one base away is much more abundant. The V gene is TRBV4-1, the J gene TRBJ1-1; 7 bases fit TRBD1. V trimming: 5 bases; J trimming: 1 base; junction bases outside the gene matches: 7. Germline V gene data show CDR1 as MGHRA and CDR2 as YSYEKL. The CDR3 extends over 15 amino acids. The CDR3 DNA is TGCGCCAGCAGCTCATTGGGGACAGCGAACACTGAAGCTTTCTTT. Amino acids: CASSSLGTANTEAFF.

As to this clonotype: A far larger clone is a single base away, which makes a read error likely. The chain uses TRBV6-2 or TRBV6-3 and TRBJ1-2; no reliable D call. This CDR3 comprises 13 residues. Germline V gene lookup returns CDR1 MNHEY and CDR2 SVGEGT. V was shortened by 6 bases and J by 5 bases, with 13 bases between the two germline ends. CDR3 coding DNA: TGTGCCAGCAGCCTAAAGGAAGGGTATGGCTACACCTTC. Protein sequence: CASSLKEGYGYTF.